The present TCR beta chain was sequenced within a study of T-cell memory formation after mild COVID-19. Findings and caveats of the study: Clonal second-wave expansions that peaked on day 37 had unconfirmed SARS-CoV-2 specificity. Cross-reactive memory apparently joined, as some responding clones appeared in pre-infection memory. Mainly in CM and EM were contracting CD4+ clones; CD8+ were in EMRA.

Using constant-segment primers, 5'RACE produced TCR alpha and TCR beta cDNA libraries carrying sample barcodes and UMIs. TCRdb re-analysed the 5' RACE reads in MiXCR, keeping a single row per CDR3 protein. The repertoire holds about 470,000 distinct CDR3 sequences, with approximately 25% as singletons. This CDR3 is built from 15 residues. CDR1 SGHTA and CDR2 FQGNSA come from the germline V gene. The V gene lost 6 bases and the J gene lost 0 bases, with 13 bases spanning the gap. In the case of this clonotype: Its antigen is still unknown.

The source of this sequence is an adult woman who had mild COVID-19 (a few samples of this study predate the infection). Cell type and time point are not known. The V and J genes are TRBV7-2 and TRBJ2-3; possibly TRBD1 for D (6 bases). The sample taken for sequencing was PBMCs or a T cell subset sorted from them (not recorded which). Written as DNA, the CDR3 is TGTGCCAGCAGTCCACAGGGATTCAGCACAGATACGCAGTATTTT. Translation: CASSPQGFSTDTQYF.